This T cell receptor beta chain stems from a study of T cells after yellow fever vaccination. In making TCR cDNA, 5'RACE template switching added a universal primer site and UMIs to it. TCRdb re-called the 5' RACE reads through MiXCR, storing one row per CDR3 protein. The sample lists hundreds of thousands of distinct CDR3 sequences; roughly 12% were seen once. Points from the study as a whole: Researchers cautioned that FACS-sorted repertoires could harbor abundant clonotypes contaminating from the bulk population. Clonotype sharing between CD4 and CD8 compartments was small.

Regarding this clonotype: Its antigen remains unidentified.

After removal of 4 bases from V and 1 base from J, the junction contained 6 bases not matched to a gene. From germline, CDR1 is SGHRS and CDR2 YFSETQ. The CDR3 has 16 residues. Material: PBMCs, obtained on the day of the yellow fever booster vaccination. The sequence came from a man aged 25 to 40 who received the YFV17D yellow fever vaccine. This chain connects TRBV5-1 to TRBJ2-7, with 12 bases lining up with TRBD2. CDR3 DNA: TGCGCCAGCAGCCCGACTAGCGGGAGAATATCCTACGAGCAGTACTTC. Translation: CASSPTSGRISYEQYF.